The TCR beta chain described here comes from a study of T cells after yellow fever vaccination. Whole-study results and caveats: Re-detected after boosting: most primary clones, more than 95% of CD4 and 88% of CD8.

Remarks on this clonotype: As yet, its antigen is unknown.

V lost 7 bases to trimming and J lost 6 bases; unmatched junction nucleotides: 19. CDR1 and CDR2 (germline): LNHDA, SQIVND (reference sequence). The CDR3 is made up of 18 amino acids. 5'RACE template switching added a universal primer site and UMIs to TCR cDNA. From the 5' RACE reads, TCRdb called clonotypes with MiXCR, one entry per CDR3 protein. Of over 110,000 distinct CDR3 sequences in the sample, 7.7% were seen once. This clonotype was obtained from a man in his thirties or forties who received the YFV17D yellow fever vaccine. The sequencing here drew on CD4+ T cells sorted from PBMCs, taken 5 days after the yellow fever booster vaccination. V usage is TRBV19 and J usage is TRBJ1-1; 11 nucleotides agree with TRBD1. The CDR3 coding sequence is TGTGCCAGTAAAGGTCCTGGACAGGGGGCGAGTATTTCTTCTGAAGCTTTCTTT. Translating it yields CASKGPGQGASISSEAFF.